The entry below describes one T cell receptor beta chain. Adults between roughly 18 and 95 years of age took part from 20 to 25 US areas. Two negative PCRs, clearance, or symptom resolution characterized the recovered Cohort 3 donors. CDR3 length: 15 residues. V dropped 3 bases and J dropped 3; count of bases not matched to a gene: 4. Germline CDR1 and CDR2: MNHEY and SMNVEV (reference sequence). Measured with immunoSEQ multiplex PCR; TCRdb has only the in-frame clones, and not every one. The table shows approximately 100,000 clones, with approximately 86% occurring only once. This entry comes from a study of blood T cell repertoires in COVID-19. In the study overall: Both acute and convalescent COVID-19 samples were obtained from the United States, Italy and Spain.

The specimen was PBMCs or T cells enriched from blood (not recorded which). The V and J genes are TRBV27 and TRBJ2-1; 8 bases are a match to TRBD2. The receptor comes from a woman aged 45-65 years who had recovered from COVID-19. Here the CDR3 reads CASSFLAGLYNEQFF. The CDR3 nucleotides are TGTGCCAGCAGTTTTTTAGCGGGACTCTACAATGAGCAGTTCTTC.